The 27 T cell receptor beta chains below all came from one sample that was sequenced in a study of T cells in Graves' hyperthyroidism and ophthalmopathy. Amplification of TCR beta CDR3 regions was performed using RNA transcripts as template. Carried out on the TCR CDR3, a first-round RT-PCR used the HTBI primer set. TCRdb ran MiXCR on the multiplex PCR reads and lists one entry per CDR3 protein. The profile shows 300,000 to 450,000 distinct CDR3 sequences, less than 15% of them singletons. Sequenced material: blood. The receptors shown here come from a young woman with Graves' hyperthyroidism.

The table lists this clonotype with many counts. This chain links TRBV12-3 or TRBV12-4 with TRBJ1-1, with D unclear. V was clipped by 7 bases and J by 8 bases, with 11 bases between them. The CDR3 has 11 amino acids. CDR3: CASTEDGEAFF. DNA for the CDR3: TGTGCCAGCACCGAGGACGGAGAAGCTTTCTTT.

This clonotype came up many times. The CDR3 here is CASSLETSGRWWTGELFF. The DNA of the CDR3 is TGTGCCAGCAGCTTGGAGACTAGCGGGAGATGGTGGACCGGGGAGCTGTTTTTT. V gene TRBV7-8 combines with J gene TRBJ2-2; 12 nucleotides line up with TRBD2. The germline CDR1 and CDR2 sequences are SGHVS and FQNEAQ. The CDR3 is 18 residues long. V was clipped by 3 bases and J by 5 bases; unmatched bases: 10.

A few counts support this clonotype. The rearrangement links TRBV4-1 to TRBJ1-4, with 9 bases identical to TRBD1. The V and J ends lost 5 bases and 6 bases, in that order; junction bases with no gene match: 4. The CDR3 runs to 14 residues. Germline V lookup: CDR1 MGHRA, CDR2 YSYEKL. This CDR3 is CASSETGGDEKLFF. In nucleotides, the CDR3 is TGCGCCAGCAGCGAGACAGGGGGGGATGAAAAACTGTTTTTT.

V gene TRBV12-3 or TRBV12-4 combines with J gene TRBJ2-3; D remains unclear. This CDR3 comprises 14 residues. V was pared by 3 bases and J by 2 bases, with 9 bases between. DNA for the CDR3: TGTGCCAGCAGTTTCACCTACCTCACAGATACGCAGTATTTT. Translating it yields CASSFTYLTDTQYF.

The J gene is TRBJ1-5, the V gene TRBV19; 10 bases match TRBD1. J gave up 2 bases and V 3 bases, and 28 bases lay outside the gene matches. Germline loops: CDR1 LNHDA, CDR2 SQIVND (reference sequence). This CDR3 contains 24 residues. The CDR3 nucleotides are TGTGCCAGTAGTATGGCCCAAAAAGCTGTAACATTGTGGGGACAGGGGAGGGGCAATCAGCCCCAGCATTTT. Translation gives CASSMAQKAVTLWGQGRGNQPQHF.

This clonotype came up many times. The CDR3 is CASSPVLMNTEAFF. The CDR3 DNA sequence: TGTGCCAGCAGCCCCGTCTTAATGAACACTGAAGCTTTCTTT. The chain uses TRBV3-1 and TRBJ1-1; D not resolved. The CDR3 totals 14 residues. Trimming left V 4 bases short and J 0 bases short, with 9 bases between. CDR1 LGHDT and CDR2 YNNKEL come from the germline V gene (reference sequence). Full variable domain (rest looked up from reference TRBV3-1 and TRBJ1-1): DTAVSQTPKYLVTQMGNDKSIKCEQNLGHDTMYWYKQDSKKFLKIMFSYNNKELIINETVPNRFSPKSPDKAHLNLHINSLELGDSAVYFCASSPVLMNTEAFFGQGTRLTVV.

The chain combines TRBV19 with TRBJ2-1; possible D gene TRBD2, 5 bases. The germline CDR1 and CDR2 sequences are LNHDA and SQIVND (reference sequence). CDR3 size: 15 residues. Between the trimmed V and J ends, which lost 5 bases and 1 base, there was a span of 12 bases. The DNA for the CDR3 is TGTGCCAGTAGTTGGAGCGGCACTTCCTACAATGAGCAGTTCTTC. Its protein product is CASSWSGTSYNEQFF.

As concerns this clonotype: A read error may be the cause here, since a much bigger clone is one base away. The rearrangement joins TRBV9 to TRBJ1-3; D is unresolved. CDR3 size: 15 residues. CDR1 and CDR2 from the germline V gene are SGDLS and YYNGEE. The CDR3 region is CTSSVDSSSGNTIYF. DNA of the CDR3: TGTACCAGCAGCGTAGACTCCTCCTCTGGAAACACCATATATTTT.

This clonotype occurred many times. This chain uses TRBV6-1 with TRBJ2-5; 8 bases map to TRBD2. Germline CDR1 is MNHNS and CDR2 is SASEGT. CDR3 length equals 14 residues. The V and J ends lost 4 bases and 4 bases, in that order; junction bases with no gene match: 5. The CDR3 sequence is CASSVPSGPETQYF. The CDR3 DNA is TGTGCCAGCAGTGTGCCTAGCGGGCCAGAGACCCAGTACTTC.

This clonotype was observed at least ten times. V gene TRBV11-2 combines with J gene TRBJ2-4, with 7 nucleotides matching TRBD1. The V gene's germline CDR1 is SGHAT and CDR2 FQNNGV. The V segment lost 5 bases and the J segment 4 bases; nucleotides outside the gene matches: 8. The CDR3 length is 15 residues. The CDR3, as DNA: TGTGCCAGCAGCCCGACAGGGCCACCAAAAAACATTCAGTACTTC. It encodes CASSPTGPPKNIQYF.

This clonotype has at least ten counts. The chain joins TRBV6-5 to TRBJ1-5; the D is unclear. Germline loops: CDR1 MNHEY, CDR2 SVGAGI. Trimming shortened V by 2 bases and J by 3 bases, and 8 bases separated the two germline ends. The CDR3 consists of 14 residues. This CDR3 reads CASSYSRINQPQHF. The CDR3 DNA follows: TGTGCCAGCAGTTACAGCAGAATCAATCAGCCCCAGCATTTT.

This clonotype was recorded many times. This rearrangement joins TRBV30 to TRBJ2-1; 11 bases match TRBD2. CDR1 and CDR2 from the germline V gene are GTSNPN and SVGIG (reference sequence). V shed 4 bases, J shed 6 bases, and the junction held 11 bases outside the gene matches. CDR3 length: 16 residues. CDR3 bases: TGTGCCTGGATGAGAGCCAGTCTAGCGGGGGGCAATGAGCAGTTCTTC. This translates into CAWMRASLAGGNEQFF.

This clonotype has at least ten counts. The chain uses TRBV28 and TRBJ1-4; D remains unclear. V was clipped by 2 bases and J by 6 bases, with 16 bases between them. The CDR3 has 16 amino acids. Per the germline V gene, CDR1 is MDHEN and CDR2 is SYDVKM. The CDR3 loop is CASSLLWVAGDEKLFF. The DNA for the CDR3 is TGTGCCAGCAGTTTACTTTGGGTTGCCGGGGATGAAAAACTGTTTTTT.

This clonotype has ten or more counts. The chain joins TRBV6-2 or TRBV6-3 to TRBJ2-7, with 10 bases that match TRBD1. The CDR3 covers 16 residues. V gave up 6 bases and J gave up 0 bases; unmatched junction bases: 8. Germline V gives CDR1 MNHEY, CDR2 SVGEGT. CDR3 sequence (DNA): TGTGCCAGCAGCCTCTCCGGGACAGGGGCCTCCTACGAGCAGTACTTC. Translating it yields CASSLSGTGASYEQYF.

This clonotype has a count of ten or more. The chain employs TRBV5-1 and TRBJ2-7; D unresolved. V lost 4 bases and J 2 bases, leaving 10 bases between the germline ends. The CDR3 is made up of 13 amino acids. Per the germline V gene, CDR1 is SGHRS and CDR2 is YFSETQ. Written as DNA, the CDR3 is TGCGCCAGCAGCGAACACGGAGCCTACGAGCAGTACTTC. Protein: CASSEHGAYEQYF.

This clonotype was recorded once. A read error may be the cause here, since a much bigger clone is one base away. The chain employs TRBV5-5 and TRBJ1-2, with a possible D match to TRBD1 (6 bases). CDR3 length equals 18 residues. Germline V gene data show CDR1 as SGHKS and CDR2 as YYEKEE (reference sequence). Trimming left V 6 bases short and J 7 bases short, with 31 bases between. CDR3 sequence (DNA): TGTGCCAGCAAGCAAATGGGGGACGCGACAGGTATGATCTCTGGCTACACCTTC. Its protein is CASKQMGDATGMISGYTF.

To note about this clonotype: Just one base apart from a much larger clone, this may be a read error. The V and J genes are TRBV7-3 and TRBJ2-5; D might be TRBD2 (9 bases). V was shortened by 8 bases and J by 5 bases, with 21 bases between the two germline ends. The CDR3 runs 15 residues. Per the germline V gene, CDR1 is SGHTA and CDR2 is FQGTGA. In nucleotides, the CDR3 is TGTGCCAGCGGAGAGCGGGGGGACAGGCCTGAGACCCAGTACTTC. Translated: CASGERGDRPETQYF.

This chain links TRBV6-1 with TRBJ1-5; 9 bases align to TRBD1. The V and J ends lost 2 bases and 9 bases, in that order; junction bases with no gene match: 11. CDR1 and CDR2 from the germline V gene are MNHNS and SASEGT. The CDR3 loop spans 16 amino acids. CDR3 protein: CASSERGVGQGMPQHF. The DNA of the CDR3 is TGTGCCAGCAGTGAAAGGGGGGTAGGACAGGGGATGCCCCAGCATTTT.

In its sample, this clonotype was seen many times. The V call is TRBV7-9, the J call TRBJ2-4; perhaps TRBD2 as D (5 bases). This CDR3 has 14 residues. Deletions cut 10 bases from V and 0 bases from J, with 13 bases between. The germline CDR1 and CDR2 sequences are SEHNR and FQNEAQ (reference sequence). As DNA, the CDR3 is TGTGCCACCGAGGAGGAAGTAGCCAAAAACATTCAGTACTTC. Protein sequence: CATEEEVAKNIQYF.

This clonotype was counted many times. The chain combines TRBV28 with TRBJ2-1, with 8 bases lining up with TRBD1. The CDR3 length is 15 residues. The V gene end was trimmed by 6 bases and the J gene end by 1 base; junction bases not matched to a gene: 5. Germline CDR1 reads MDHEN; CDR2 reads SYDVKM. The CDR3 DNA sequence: TGTGCCAGCAGGTTGGACAGGGTATCCTACAATGAGCAGTTCTTC. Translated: CASRLDRVSYNEQFF.

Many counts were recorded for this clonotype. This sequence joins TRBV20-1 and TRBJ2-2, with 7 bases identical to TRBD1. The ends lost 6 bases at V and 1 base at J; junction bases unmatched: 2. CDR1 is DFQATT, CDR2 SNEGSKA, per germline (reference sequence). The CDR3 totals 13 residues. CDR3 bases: TGCAGTGCAAGGACAGGGAACACCGGGGAGCTGTTTTTT. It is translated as CSARTGNTGELFF.

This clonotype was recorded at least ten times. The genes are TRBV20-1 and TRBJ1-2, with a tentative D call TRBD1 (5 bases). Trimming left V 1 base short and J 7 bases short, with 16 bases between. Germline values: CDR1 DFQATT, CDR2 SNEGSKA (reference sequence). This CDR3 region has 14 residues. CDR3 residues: CSARAWTGESGYTF. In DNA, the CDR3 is TGCAGTGCTAGAGCCTGGACGGGGGAGTCTGGCTACACCTTC.

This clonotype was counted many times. The CDR3: CSARRTSGSSDTQYF. The CDR3 DNA follows: TGCAGTGCTAGACGGACTAGCGGGAGCTCAGATACGCAGTATTTT. V gene TRBV20-1 combines with J gene TRBJ2-3, with 13 bases identical to TRBD2. CDR1 is DFQATT, CDR2 SNEGSKA, per germline (reference sequence). The V segment lost 2 bases and the J segment 4 bases; nucleotides outside the gene matches: 3. This CDR3 has 15 residues.

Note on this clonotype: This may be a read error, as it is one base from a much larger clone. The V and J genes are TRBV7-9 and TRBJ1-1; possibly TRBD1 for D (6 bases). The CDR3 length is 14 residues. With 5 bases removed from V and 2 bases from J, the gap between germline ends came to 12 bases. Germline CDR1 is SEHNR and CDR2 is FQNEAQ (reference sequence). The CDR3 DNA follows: TGTGCCAGCAGCCCCGGACAGTATAACACTGAAGCTTTCTTT. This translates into CASSPGQYNTEAFF. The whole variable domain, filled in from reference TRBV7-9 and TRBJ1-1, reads DTGVSQNPRHKITKRGQNVTFRCDPISEHNRLYWYRQTLGQGPEFLTYFQNEAQLEKSRLLSDRFSAERPKGSFSTLEIQRTEQGDSAMYLCASSPGQYNTEAFFGQGTRLTVV.

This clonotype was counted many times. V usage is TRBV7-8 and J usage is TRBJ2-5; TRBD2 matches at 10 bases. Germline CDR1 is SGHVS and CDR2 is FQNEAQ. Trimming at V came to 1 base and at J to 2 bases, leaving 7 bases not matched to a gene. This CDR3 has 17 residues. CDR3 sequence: CASSLGWSGREQETQYF. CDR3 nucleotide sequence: TGTGCCAGCAGCTTAGGTTGGAGCGGGAGGGAACAAGAGACCCAGTACTTC. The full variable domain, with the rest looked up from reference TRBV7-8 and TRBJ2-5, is GAGVSQSPRYKVAKRGQDVALRCDPISGHVSLFWYQQALGQGPEFLTYFQNEAQLDKSGLPSDRFFAERPEGSVSTLKIQRTQQEDSAVYLCASSLGWSGREQETQYFGPGTRLLVL.

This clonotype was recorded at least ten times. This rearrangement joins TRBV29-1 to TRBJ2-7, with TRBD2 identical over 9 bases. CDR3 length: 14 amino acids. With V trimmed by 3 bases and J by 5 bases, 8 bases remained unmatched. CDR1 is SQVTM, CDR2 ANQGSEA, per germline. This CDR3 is CSVDSGSQSDEQYF. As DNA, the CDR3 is TGCAGCGTTGATAGCGGGAGTCAAAGCGACGAGCAGTACTTC.

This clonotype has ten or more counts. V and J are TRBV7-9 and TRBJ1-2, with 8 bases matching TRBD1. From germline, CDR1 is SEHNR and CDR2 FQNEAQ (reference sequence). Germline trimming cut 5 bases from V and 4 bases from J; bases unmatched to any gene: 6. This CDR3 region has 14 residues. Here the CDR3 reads CASSRAGQGYGYTF. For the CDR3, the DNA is TGTGCCAGCAGCCGAGCCGGACAGGGCTATGGCTACACCTTC.